These 9 T cell receptor beta chains were all obtained from the same sample, sequenced in a study of T-cell reconstitution after alpha-beta-depleted transplantation in children. TCRbeta library construction was performed incorporating unique molecular identifiers. MiXCR, applied by TCRdb to the PCR reads, yields one record per CDR3 protein. The sample has about 540,000 distinct CDR3 sequences, around 19% seen once. The input for sequencing was PBMCs from the stem cell graft donor, taken from the stem cell graft. These receptors came from a human donor who donated a stem cell graft to a child with acute lymphoblastic leukemia.

This clonotype was recorded a few times. This chain connects TRBV7-2 to TRBJ1-3; 8 bases are a match to TRBD1. J gave up 3 bases and V 4 bases, and 5 bases lay outside the gene matches. This CDR3 spans 15 amino acids. Germline V gene sequence: CDR1 SGHTA, CDR2 FQGNSA. In nucleotides, the CDR3 is TGTGCCAGCAGCTGGACAGGGATTAGTGGAAACACCATATATTTT. It translates to CASSWTGISGNTIYF.

V usage is TRBV29-1 and J usage is TRBJ1-1; 10 nucleotides match TRBD1. Germline CDR1 is SQVTM and CDR2 is ANQGSEA. The CDR3 is 16 amino acids. This CDR3 is CSGRKPGQGRRTEAFF. In DNA form, the CDR3 reads TGCAGTGGAAGGAAACCGGGACAGGGGAGGAGAACTGAAGCTTTCTTT.

CDR3 nucleotide sequence: TGTGCCAGCAGCTTCCGGGACAGGGCCACCTACGAGCAGTACTTC. Translated, it gives CASSFRDRATYEQYF. The gene calls are TRBV7-9 and TRBJ2-7; 9 bases are a match to TRBD1. Germline CDR1 reads SEHNR; CDR2 reads FQNEAQ (reference sequence). The CDR3 covers 15 residues. The V segment lost 3 bases and the J segment 2 bases; nucleotides outside the gene matches: 5.

CDR3 DNA: TGTGCCAGCAGCCAAGGGCGAACCGCAGATACGCAGTATTTT. It yields the protein CASSQGRTADTQYF. The chain employs TRBV3-1 and TRBJ2-3; D not resolved. CDR3 length: 14 amino acids. Trimming removed 1 base from V and 4 bases from J, with 9 bases in between. Germline CDR1 LGHDT, CDR2 YNNKEL (reference sequence).

The rearrangement links TRBV6-5 to TRBJ2-7, with 7 bases lining up with TRBD1. This CDR3 contains 14 residues. Trimming took 1 base from V and 2 from J; bases not matched to a gene: 2. CDR1 MNHEY and CDR2 SVGAGI come from the germline V gene. CDR3 DNA sequence: TGTGCCAGCAGTTACTGGGACAGAGCCTACGAGCAGTACTTC. The encoded protein is CASSYWDRAYEQYF.

The chain combines TRBV15 with TRBJ1-5, with a weak D call TRBD1 (6 bases). CDR3 length: 15 residues. Germline CDR1 is LNHNV and CDR2 is YYDKDF (reference sequence). The germline V and J ends were trimmed by 2 bases and 6 bases, with 14 bases remaining between them. CDR3 sequence: CATSRSRGGRQPQHF. CDR3 nucleotides: TGTGCCACCAGCAGATCCCGGGGGGGCCGTCAGCCCCAGCATTTT.

There are a few counts of this clonotype. This chain uses TRBV5-1 with TRBJ2-1; D is undetermined. CDR1 and CDR2 from the germline V gene are SGHRS and YFSETQ. The CDR3 has 16 residues. The ends were cut back, 0 bases at V and 7 bases at J, with 17 bases in the middle. The CDR3 region has the DNA TGCGCCAGCAGCTTGGCCGGAGTAGTGTTTGTGAATGAGCAGTTCTTC. Translated: CASSLAGVVFVNEQFF. Filled out from reference TRBV5-1 and TRBJ2-1, the complete variable domain reads KAGVTQTPRYLIKTRGQQVTLSCSPISGHRSVSWYQQTPGQGLQFLFEYFSETQRNKGNFPGRFSGRQFSNSRSEMNVSTLELGDSALYLCASSLAGVVFVNEQFFGPGTRLTVL.

The chain uses TRBV5-1 and TRBJ2-4; either TRBD1 or TRBD2 may supply D (7 bases each). The CDR3 runs 14 residues. V was shortened by 1 base and J by 7 bases, with 12 bases between the two germline ends. Germline V lookup: CDR1 SGHRS, CDR2 YFSETQ. CDR3 sequence: CASSLRQGGNIQYF. The CDR3 bases are TGCGCCAGCAGCTTGAGGCAGGGGGGGAACATTCAGTACTTC.

This clonotype was found many times. The chain is built from TRBV21-1 and TRBJ2-3; TRBD2, the D gene given by the table, was not confirmed from the DNA. TRBV21-1 is termed a pseudogene. This CDR3 region has 18 residues. The chain's CDR3 is CASSPGLAGGSPTDTQYF. The CDR3, as DNA: TGTGCCAGCAGCCCGGGACTAGCGGGAGGGAGTCCCACAGATACGCAGTATTTT.